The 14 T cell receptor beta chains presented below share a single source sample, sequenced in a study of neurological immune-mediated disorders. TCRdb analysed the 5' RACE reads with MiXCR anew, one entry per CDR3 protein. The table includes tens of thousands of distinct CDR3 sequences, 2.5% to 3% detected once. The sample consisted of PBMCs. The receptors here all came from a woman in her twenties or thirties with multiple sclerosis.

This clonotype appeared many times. The CDR3 DNA reads TGCGCCAGCAGTGAGTCGACCAGGGTCCCCTACGAGCAGTACTTC. It specifies CASSESTRVPYEQYF. V gene TRBV10-1 combines with J gene TRBJ2-7; a weak D match, TRBD1 (5 bases). The germline V gene encodes CDR1 WNHNN and CDR2 SYGVQD (reference sequence). There are 15 residues in the CDR3. The V gene lost 0 bases and the J gene lost 2 bases, with 11 bases spanning the gap.

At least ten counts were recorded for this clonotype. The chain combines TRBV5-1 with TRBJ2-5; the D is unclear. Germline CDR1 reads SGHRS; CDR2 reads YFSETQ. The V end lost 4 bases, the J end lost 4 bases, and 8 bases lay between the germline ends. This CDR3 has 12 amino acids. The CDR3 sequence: CASSMDRETQYF. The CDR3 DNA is TGCGCCAGCAGCATGGACCGAGAGACCCAGTACTTC. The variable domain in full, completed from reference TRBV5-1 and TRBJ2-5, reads KAGVTQTPRYLIKTRGQQVTLSCSPISGHRSVSWYQQTPGQGLQFLFEYFSETQRNKGNFPGRFSGRQFSNSRSEMNVSTLELGDSALYLCASSMDRETQYFGPGTRLLVL.

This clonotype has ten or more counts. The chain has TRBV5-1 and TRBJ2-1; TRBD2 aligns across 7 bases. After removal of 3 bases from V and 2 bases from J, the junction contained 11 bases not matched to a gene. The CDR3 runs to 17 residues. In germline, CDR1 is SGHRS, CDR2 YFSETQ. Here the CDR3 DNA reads TGCGCCAGCAGCTACCTGGGAGGGGAGTCGACCTACAATGAGCAGTTCTTC. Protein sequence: CASSYLGGESTYNEQFF.

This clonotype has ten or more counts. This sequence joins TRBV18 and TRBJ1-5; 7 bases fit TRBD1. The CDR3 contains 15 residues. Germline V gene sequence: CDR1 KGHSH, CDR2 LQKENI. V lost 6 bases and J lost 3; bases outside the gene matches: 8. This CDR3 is CASSPQGGINQPQHF. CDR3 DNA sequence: TGTGCCAGCTCCCCCCAGGGGGGTATCAATCAGCCCCAGCATTTT.

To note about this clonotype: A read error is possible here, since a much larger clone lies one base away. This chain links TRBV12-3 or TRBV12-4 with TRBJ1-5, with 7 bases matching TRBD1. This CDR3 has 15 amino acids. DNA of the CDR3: TGTGCCAGCAGACTTTCTGGAGACAGGGTACAGCACCAGCATTTT. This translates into CASRLSGDRVQHQHF.

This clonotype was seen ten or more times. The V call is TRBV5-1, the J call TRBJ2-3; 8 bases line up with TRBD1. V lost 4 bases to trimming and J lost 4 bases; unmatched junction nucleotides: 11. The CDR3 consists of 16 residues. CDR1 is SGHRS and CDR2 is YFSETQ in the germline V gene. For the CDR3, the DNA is TGCGCCAGCAGCCCATCGACAGGGGCAGGTGCAGATACGCAGTATTTT. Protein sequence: CASSPSTGAGADTQYF.

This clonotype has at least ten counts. CDR3 nucleotides: TGTGCCAGCAGTTACTTGAGTACCGCAGTCTTACAAGAGACCCAGTACTTC. It encodes CASSYLSTAVLQETQYF. The chain links TRBV6-6 to TRBJ2-5; D gene uncertain. The CDR3 loop spans 17 amino acids. With 1 base removed from V and 2 bases from J, the gap between germline ends came to 17 bases. Germline lookup yields CDR1 MNHNY and CDR2 SVGAGI (reference sequence).

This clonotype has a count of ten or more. CDR3 in DNA: TGCAGTGCTAGGCCTTTAGCGGGGGCCTACAATGAGCAGTTCTTC. Its translation: CSARPLAGAYNEQFF. The chain uses TRBV20-1 and TRBJ2-1, with 9 bases identical to TRBD2. Germline V gene data show CDR1 as DFQATT and CDR2 as SNEGSKA (reference sequence). With V trimmed by 3 bases and J by 2 bases, 5 bases remained unmatched. The CDR3 is 15 residues long.

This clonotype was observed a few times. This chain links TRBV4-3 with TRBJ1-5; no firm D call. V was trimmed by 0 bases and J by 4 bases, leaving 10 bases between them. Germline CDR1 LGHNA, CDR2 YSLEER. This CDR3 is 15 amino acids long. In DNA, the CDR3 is TGCGCCAGCAGCCAAGAAGGAGGCACTAATCAGCCCCAGCATTTT. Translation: CASSQEGGTNQPQHF.

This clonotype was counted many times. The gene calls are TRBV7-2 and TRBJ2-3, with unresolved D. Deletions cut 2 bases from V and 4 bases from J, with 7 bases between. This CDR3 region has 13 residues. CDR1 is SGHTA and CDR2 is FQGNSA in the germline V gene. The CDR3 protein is CASSLNTADTQYF. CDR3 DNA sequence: TGTGCCAGCAGCTTAAATACGGCAGATACGCAGTATTTT.

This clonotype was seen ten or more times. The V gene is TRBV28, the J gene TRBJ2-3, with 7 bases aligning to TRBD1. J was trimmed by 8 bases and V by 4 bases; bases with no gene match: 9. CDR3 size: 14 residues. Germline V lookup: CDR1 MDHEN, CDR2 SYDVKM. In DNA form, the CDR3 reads TGTGCCAGCAGTTCCGCAGGGGGAAGGGGTACGCAGTATTTT. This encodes CASSSAGGRGTQYF.

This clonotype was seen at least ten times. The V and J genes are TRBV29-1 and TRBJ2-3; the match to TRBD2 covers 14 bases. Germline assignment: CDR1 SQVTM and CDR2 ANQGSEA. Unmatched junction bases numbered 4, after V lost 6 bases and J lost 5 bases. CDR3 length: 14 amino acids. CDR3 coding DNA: TGCAGCGTCGGGACTAGCGGGAGACAAGATACGCAGTATTTT. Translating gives CSVGTSGRQDTQYF.

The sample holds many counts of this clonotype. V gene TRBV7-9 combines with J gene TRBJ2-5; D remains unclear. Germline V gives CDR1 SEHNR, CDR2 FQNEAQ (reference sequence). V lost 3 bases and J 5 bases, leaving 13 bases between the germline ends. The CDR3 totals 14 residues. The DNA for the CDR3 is TGTGCCAGCAGCTTGCCGGGTTTGGGGGAGACCCAGTACTTC. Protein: CASSLPGLGETQYF. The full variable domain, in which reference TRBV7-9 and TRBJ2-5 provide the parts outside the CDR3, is DTGVSQNPRHKITKRGQNVTFRCDPISEHNRLYWYRQTLGQGPEFLTYFQNEAQLEKSRLLSDRFSAERPKGSFSTLEIQRTEQGDSAMYLCASSLPGLGETQYFGPGTRLLVL.

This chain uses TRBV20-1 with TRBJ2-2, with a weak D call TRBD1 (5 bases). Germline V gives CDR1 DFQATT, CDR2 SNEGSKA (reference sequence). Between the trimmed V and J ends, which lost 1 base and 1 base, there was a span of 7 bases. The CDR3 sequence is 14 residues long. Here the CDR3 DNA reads TGCAGTGCTAGAGCAGGGTGGAACACCGGGGAGCTGTTTTTT. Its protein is CSARAGWNTGELFF.